The source of this T cell receptor beta chain is a study of prognosis after radiotherapy for stage I lung cancer. Study information: The 10 to 15 male and 6 or 7 female patients were aged roughly 50 to 85, median around 68 years. SBRT radiotherapy used 3 to 5 fractions and a biologically effective dose of at least 100 Gy.

The CDR3 totals 20 residues. CDR1 is MDHEN, CDR2 SYDVKM, per germline. J was trimmed by 1 base and V by 2 bases; bases with no gene match: 16. Patients were all node-negative on CT and PET/CT, lacking prior chemotherapy, radiotherapy or other malignancies. Genomic DNA yielded TCR beta CDR3, amplified by two-round multiplex PCR. Individual primers that were specific to each TRBV and TRBJ gene served in first-round PCR. TCRdb re-analysed the multiplex PCR reads in MiXCR, keeping a single row per CDR3 protein. The sample holds tens of thousands of distinct CDR3 sequences, 43% seen once. The V call is TRBV28, the J call TRBJ1-1; 10 bases align to TRBD1. Sample: PBMCs, taken before or after stereotactic body radiation therapy (not recorded which). This clonotype originated in a donor at least 50 years old with non-small cell lung cancer. CDR3 in DNA: TGTGCCAGCAGTTTACCTGGATGGATGGGACAGGGGAAGAAGAACACTGAAGCTTTCTTT. Its protein product is CASSLPGWMGQGKKNTEAFF.